This TCR beta chain was captured in a study of blood T cell repertoires in COVID-19. Study-wide background: Samples came from the United States, Italy and Spain, spanning acute and convalescent COVID-19. The cDNA or gDNA used as material had been derived from T cells, B-cell-depleted T cells, or PBMCs.

Germline loops: CDR1 SNHLY, CDR2 FYNNEI. This CDR3 has 15 amino acids. Trimming at V came to 2 bases and at J to 7 bases, leaving 3 bases not matched to a gene. As processed by the authors: It was from reference gene primer amplification that nucleated cell counts were estimated. The method was immunoSEQ multiplex PCR; TCRdb's version includes in-frame clones alone and lacks a portion of them. The V and J calls and clone size were taken over from that table, and D and trimming were inferred from the DNA. The data show around 310,000 clones, approximately 90% seen once. The specimen sequenced was peripheral blood. The TCR originated in a woman in her forties or fifties with active or convalescent COVID-19. V is TRBV2 and J is TRBJ2-2; TRBD2 matches at 11 bases. In DNA, the CDR3 is TGTGCCAGCAGTGAACTAGCGGGAGGAGTCGGGGAGCTGTTTTTT. Its translation is CASSELAGGVGELFF.